Here is one T cell receptor (beta chain) with its context. The data originate from a study of blood T cell repertoires in COVID-19. The authors' processing: Scientists estimated how many nucleated cells there were by amplifying reference gene primers. TCRdb's table, derived via immunoSEQ multiplex PCR, lists solely in-frame clones and lacks some. V and J calls plus clone size are reproduced from that table; the DNA served to infer D and trimming. Of roughly 230,000 clones in the sample, 65% to 90% were seen once. Trimming stripped 0 bases from V and 7 bases from J, with 15 bases between. The CDR3 runs 16 residues. Looked up from germline, CDR1 is LGHNA and CDR2 is YNFKEQ.

The V and J genes are TRBV4-2 and TRBJ2-2; weak D call: TRBD1 (6 bases). Sequences were obtained from peripheral blood. This receptor was identified in a man aged 45-65 years with COVID-19, enrolled during active disease. The CDR3 bases are TGTGCCAGCAGCCAAGAAGGAACAGGGTCAGGCGGGGAGCTGTTTTTT. Amino acids: CASSQEGTGSGGELFF.